This T cell receptor beta chain was retrieved from a study of blood T cell repertoires in COVID-19. Across the whole study: PBMCs, B-cell-depleted T cells, or T cells provided the cDNA or gDNA that made up the material.

Source study methods: Researchers report that nucleated cell counts were estimated from reference gene primer amplification. Some clones are missing from TCRdb's copy, which holds only in-frame ones; the method was immunoSEQ multiplex PCR. That table gives V, J and clone size, and the DNA gave D and trimming. The data show approximately 98,000 clones, 81% seen once. Sequencing was done on a sample of peripheral blood. The TCR comes from a man in his sixties with acute or convalescent COVID-19.

The CDR3 nucleotides read TGTGCCAGCACCGGGACTAGCGGGGGGACAGATACGCAGTATTTT. Amino acids: CASTGTSGGTDTQYF. The rearrangement uses TRBV6-6 and TRBJ2-3; 15 positions agree with TRBD2. The CDR3 is made up of 15 amino acids. From germline, CDR1 is MNHNY and CDR2 SVGAGI (reference sequence). V gave up 7 bases and J gave up 3 bases; unmatched junction bases: 2.